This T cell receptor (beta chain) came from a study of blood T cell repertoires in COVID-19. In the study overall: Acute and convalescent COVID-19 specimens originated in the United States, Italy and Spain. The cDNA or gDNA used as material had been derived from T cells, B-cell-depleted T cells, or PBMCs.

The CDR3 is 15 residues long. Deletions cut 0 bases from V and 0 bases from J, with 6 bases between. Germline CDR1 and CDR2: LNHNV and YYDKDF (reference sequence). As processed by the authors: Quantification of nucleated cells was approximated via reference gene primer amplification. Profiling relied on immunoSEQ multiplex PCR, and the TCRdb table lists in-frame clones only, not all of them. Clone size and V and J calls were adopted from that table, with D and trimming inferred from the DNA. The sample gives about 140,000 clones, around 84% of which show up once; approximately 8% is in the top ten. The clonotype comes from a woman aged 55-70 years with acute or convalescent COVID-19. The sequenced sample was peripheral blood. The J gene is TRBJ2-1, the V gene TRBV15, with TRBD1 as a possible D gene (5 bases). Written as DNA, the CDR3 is TGTGCCACCAGCAGAGATGGGGCCTCCTACAATGAGCAGTTCTTC. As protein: CATSRDGASYNEQFF.